Shown below are 14 T cell receptor beta chains from a single sample sequenced in a study of breast tumors, draining lymph nodes, adjacent tissues. TCRdb independently ran MiXCR on the multiplex PCR reads; one entry per CDR3 protein. The sample holds about 13,000 distinct CDR3 sequences, approximately 46% seen once. Sequences were obtained from tumor-adjacent breast tissue. All receptors come from a female donor with breast cancer. Some clones in this sample may be carry-over from other donors' samples.

This clonotype is deemed medium-sized. This chain uses TRBV24-1 with TRBJ1-2; 7 bases agree with TRBD1. Germline lookup yields CDR1 KGHDR and CDR2 SFDVKD. The CDR3 covers 12 residues. V dropped 6 bases and J dropped 7; count of bases not matched to a gene: 4. The CDR3 spells CATSLDRFGYTF. CDR3 sequence (DNA): TGTGCCACCAGTCTGGACAGGTTTGGCTACACCTTC.

This clonotype appeared once. CDR3 nucleotide sequence: TGTGCCAGCAGCGTAGGGGGACTAGCGGGAGAGACCCAGTACTTC. This translates into CASSVGGLAGETQYF. V and J are TRBV9 and TRBJ2-7; 12 nucleotides line up with TRBD2. The J call may be incorrect, as the DNA end agrees better with TRBJ2-5. The CDR3 is 15 residues long. Germline V gene sequence: CDR1 SGDLS, CDR2 YYNGEE.

This clonotype appeared many times. The chain carries TRBV5-1 and TRBJ2-7; D unresolved. In germline, CDR1 is SGHRS, CDR2 YFSETQ. The V and J ends lost 0 bases and 1 base respectively, with 5 bases between them. This CDR3 contains 13 residues. CDR3 coding DNA: TGCGCCAGCAGCTTGGAGGCTTCCTACGAGCAGTACTTC. It yields the protein CASSLEASYEQYF.

The chain links TRBV2 to TRBJ2-7; tentative D call: TRBD2 (6 bases). CDR1 and CDR2 (germline): SNHLY, FYNNEI. CDR3 length: 16 amino acids. With 6 bases removed from V and 2 bases from J, the gap between germline ends came to 20 bases. The CDR3 DNA is TGTGCCAGCAGGGGAGGTGTAGGGCAGTTCGCCTACGAGCAGTACTTC. Its translation is CASRGGVGQFAYEQYF.

On this clonotype: Germline is not matched at one junction end, which may reflect a read error. The V call is TRBV11-2, the J call TRBJ2-4, with D perhaps being TRBD1 or TRBD2 (6 bases each). The CDR3 runs 17 residues. CDR1 is SGHAT and CDR2 is FQNNGV in the germline V gene. CDR3 loop: CASSVHTGALAKNIQHF. The CDR3 coding sequence is TGTGCCAGCAGCGTACATACGGGGGCACTAGCCAAAAACATTCAGCACTTC.

This clonotype was counted a few times. V is TRBV20-1 and J is TRBJ1-3; 10 nucleotides line up with TRBD1. This CDR3 contains 16 residues. With 1 base clipped from V and 0 bases from J, the junction kept 3 bases outside the gene matches. Germline CDR1 and CDR2: DFQATT and SNEGSKA (reference sequence). This CDR3 reads CSARAGTGVSGNTIYF. CDR3 sequence (DNA): TGCAGTGCTAGAGCCGGGACAGGGGTCTCTGGAAACACCATATATTTT.

This CDR3 reads CASSAQTGGYSPLHF. The CDR3 DNA is TGTGCCAGCAGCGCCCAGACAGGGGGATATTCACCCCTCCACTTT. The chain couples TRBV7-2 to TRBJ1-6, with TRBD1 matching over 9 bases. The CDR3 is made up of 15 amino acids. Trimming cost V 5 bases and J 8 bases; bases outside gene matches: 7. The V gene's germline CDR1 is SGHTA and CDR2 FQGNSA.

V and J are TRBV7-8 and TRBJ1-5, with a tentative D call TRBD1 (5 bases). Between the trimmed V and J ends, which lost 5 bases and 0 bases, there was a span of 11 bases. CDR1 SGHVS and CDR2 FQNEAQ come from the germline V gene. The CDR3 loop spans 15 amino acids. CDR3 loop: CASSSDRNSNQPQHF. In DNA form, the CDR3 reads TGTGCCAGCAGCAGCGACAGAAATAGCAATCAGCCCCAGCATTTT.

The chain links TRBV7-9 to TRBJ1-2; 8 bases fit TRBD1. CDR3 length: 13 residues. Germline CDR1 is SEHNR and CDR2 is FQNEAQ (reference sequence). After removal of 3 bases from V and 8 bases from J, the junction contained 5 bases not matched to a gene. CDR3 sequence: CASSLHQGAGYTF. The CDR3 DNA reads TGTGCCAGCAGCTTGCATCAGGGGGCCGGCTACACCTTC.

V and J are TRBV5-1 and TRBJ2-3, with a tentative D call TRBD2 (6 bases). The CDR3 is 14 amino acids. The V gene's germline CDR1 is SGHRS and CDR2 YFSETQ. V was clipped by 4 bases and J by 4 bases, with 13 bases between them. The DNA for the CDR3 is TGCGCCAGCAGCGCCGGGACTGGGGCAGATACGCAGTATTTT. It yields the protein CASSAGTGADTQYF.

V gene TRBV7-9 combines with J gene TRBJ2-7; 9 nucleotides align to TRBD1. Unmatched junction bases numbered 4, after V lost 1 base and J lost 6 bases. The CDR3 contains 14 residues. Looked up from germline, CDR1 is SEHNR and CDR2 is FQNEAQ (reference sequence). CDR3 coding DNA: TGTGCCAGCAGCTTAGTGACAGGGGGGGGCGAGCAGTACTTC. Protein: CASSLVTGGGEQYF.

This clonotype was seen many times. The genes are TRBV6-2 or TRBV6-3 and TRBJ2-1; D may correspond to TRBD1 or TRBD2 (5 bases each). Deletions cut 5 bases from V and 5 bases from J, with 16 bases between. Looked up from germline, CDR1 is MNHEY and CDR2 is SVGEGT. The CDR3 runs to 15 residues. The CDR3 reads CASSHPRGQNNEQFF. The DNA for the CDR3 is TGTGCCAGCAGTCACCCACGGGGCCAAAACAATGAGCAGTTCTTC.

This clonotype showed up many times. The chain is built from TRBV6-5 and TRBJ1-3, with 10 bases identical to TRBD1. V lost 2 bases and J lost 4; bases outside the gene matches: 5. The CDR3 runs to 16 residues. Germline V lookup: CDR1 MNHEY, CDR2 SVGAGI. For the CDR3, the DNA is TGTGCCAGCAGTTACGCTGACAGGGGGCAAGGAAACACCATATATTTT. Amino acids: CASSYADRGQGNTIYF.

The chain uses TRBV2 and TRBJ1-6, with TRBD1 as a possible D gene (5 bases). Germline lookup yields CDR1 SNHLY and CDR2 FYNNEI. Trimming took 6 bases from V and 4 from J, leaving 25 bases between them. The CDR3 contains 19 residues. CDR3 nucleotides: TGTGCCAGCAGCCTTACTAGCGGGGCCGGGGAGCGTTATAATTCACCCCTCCACTTT. This translates into CASSLTSGAGERYNSPLHF.